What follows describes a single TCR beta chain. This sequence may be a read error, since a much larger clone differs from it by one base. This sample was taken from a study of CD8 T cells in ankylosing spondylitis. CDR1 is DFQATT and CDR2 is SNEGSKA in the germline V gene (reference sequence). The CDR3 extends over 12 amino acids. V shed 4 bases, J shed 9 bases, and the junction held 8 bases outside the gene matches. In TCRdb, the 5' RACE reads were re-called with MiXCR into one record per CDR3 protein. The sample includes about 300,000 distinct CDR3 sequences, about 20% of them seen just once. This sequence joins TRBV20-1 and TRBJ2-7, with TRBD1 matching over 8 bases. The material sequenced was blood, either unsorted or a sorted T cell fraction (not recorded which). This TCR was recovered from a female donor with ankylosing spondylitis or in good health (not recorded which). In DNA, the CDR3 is TGCAGTGCTACAGGGGGCTCGGACGTGCAGTACTTC. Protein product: CSATGGSDVQYF.